This T cell receptor beta chain was sequenced for a study of blood T cell repertoires in COVID-19. Study in general: The cDNA or gDNA used as material had been derived from T cells, B-cell-depleted T cells, or PBMCs.

This clone appeared once. Sequenced by immunoSEQ multiplex PCR; TCRdb stores in-frame clones only, minus some. Among about 330,000 clones listed, 86% were seen once. The sample comprised peripheral blood. The source of this sequence is a woman aged 45-59 years with acute or convalescent COVID-19.

The CDR3 region has the DNA TGTGCCAGCAGTTCCGGGGACAGTAGCTCCTATAATTCACCCCTCCACTTT. This codes for CASSSGDSSSYNSPLHF. The chain carries TRBV28 and TRBJ1-6, with TRBD1 matching 7 bases. This CDR3 comprises 17 residues. The junction had 6 bases not matched to a gene; V was cut back by 4 bases and J by 0 bases. Germline V CDR1 and CDR2: MDHEN, SYDVKM.